This T cell receptor beta chain is drawn from a study of Tregs in tolerant kidney transplant recipients (dated by TCRdb to about 2019). Regarding the research as a whole: The transplants used related donors with nonmyeloablative bone marrow transplantation, and mixed chimerism in the human trials was transient. TCRbeta sequencing was used in the study to identify donor-specific regulatory T cells before combined kidney and bone marrow transplantation, and the identified cells were then tracked after transplant.

The study at large found these results: Expanding Tregs with activated donor B cells appeared to identify the most biologically relevant and donor-specific TCRbeta repertoire. The study was constrained by small patient numbers, and validation of the findings is required in larger populations and under other immunosuppression protocols. Because the PCR primers were changed over time for some patients, nucleotide-level comparison could not be performed across the samples from those patients. Donor-specific Treg expansion exceeded global Treg expansion in tolerant patients, suggesting antigen-driven rather than nonspecific expansion. Although technical replication error seemed to be minimal, the question of biological reproducibility was not addressed directly.

V drops 3 bases and J drops 0 bases, leaving 14 bases in between. Measured from the cysteine to the phenylalanine, the CDR3 is 17 residues long. The DNA shown is the 51-base CDR3, in frame from base 1. The germline V gene gives CDR1 as SGHTA and CDR2 as FQGTGA. Taken with the paper, the label for time point translates to: blood sample drawn before combined kidney and bone marrow transplant. Unstimulated Tregs (CD4+CD25+CD127-), CD4+ non-Tregs (CD4+CD25-), CD4 and CD8 cells were FACS-sorted from thawed PBMCs. Patients were 4 combined kidney and bone marrow transplant recipients from the ITN036ST trial, and only these trial subjects had samples available. Healthy control blood was processed to PBMCs with a Ficoll density gradient and then cryopreserved, whereas patient PBMCs were collected both before and after transplant. Genomic DNA was extracted from sorted cells with the QIAGEN DNeasy Blood and Tissue Kit for TCRbeta CDR3 sequencing. High-throughput TCRbeta CDR3 sequencing, including PCR amplification with bias correction and internal controls, was performed commercially through immunoSEQ. From the authors' description of their analysis: Unique productive TCRbeta sequences were defined by CDR3 nucleotide sequence where primers matched, otherwise by CDR3 amino acid sequence with Vbeta and Jbeta genes. To correct sorting error, sequences shared between sorted populations at a frequency ratio of 2:1 or less were removed; the rest were assigned to the higher population. Donor-reactive sequences were defined as at least 5-fold expanded in CFSE-low cells versus unstimulated cells, with frequency of at least 0.01% in CFSE-low cells. Jensen-Shannon divergence, calculated on the top 100 TCRbeta sequences ranked by frequency, was used to quantify repertoire divergence. For samples with multiple sequencing runs, sorting error was corrected separately for each run before the runs were pooled. The table comes from immuneACCESS by way of TCRdb, which keeps in-frame sequences with V and J called. Part of the clones is missing from these tables; in studies checked, under half for an unresolved V gene and the rest for unknown reasons. The V and J calls and the clone size are those of that table, but D and trimming were determined from the DNA. Counted in this sample were nearly 95,000 clones; 93% of them appeared once. The ten most abundant clones make up 0.46% of the sample.

In the case of this clone: The target of this receptor is not known. No base quality values were provided; no much bigger clone lies one nucleotide off.

In this chain, TRBV7-3 is recombined with TRBJ2-2, and perhaps TRBD1 as D gene, on 6 matching bases. Sequences were derived from CD4+ T cells from blood, sampled before the transplant. The TCR was taken from a human donor who received a combined kidney and bone marrow transplant. The nucleotide sequence reads as follows: TGTGCCAGCAGCTTCCCCCACGGGACAACGAACACCGGGGAGCTGTTTTTT. It codes for CASSFPHGTTNTGELFF.